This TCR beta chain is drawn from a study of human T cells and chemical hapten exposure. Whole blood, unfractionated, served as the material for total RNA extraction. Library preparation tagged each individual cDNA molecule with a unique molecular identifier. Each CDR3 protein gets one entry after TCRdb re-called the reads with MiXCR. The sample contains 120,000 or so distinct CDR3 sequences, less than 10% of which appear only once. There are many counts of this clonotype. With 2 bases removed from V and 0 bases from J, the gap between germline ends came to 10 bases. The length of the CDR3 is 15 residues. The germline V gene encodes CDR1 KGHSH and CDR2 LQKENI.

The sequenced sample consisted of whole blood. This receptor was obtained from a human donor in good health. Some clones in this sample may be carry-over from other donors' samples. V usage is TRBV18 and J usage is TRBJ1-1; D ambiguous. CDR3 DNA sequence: TGTGCCAGCTCACCAATAGCGACCATGAACACTGAAGCTTTCTTT. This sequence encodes CASSPIATMNTEAFF.